A selection of T cell receptor beta chains follows, all from one sample in a study of blood T cell repertoires in COVID-19. Here immunoSEQ multiplex PCR was the method, and the copy in TCRdb shows in-frame clones only, minus some. The sample shows about 310,000 clones, 70% to 90% of them seen only once. The specimen was PBMCs or T cells enriched from blood (not recorded which). The receptors were gathered from a woman in her thirties or forties who had recovered from COVID-19. Both conserved end residues are part of each CDR3. The order of the fields is clone size, D gene, J gene, V gene, CDR3 protein, CDR3 DNA. The D gene is left open where the match is weak. Size tells how often a clone was seen (once, few, many) or the class of an expanded clone, and some rows leave it out.

>.|.|TRBJ2-7|TRBV28
CASSLGGYYEQYF
TGTGCCAGCAGTTTGGGCGGGTACTACGAGCAGTACTTC
>.|.|TRBJ1-6|TRBV30
CAWNPGDSPLHF
TGTGCCTGGAATCCGGGGGATTCACCCCTCCACTTT
>few|TRBD1|TRBJ2-7|TRBV29-1
CSVGQVSYEQYF
TGCAGCGTAGGACAGGTATCCTACGAGCAGTACTTC
>.|TRBD2|TRBJ2-7|TRBV5-1
CASRETSGSYEQYF
TGCGCCAGCAGAGAGACTAGCGGCTCCTACGAGCAGTACTTC
>.|TRBD2|TRBJ2-1|TRBV7-2
CASSQKAGFSWDEQFF
TGTGCCAGCAGCCAGAAAGCGGGGTTCAGTTGGGATGAGCAGTTCTTC
>.|.|TRBJ1-6|TRBV10-3
CAISDWGEGRNSPLHF
TGTGCCATCAGTGATTGGGGGGAAGGGAGAAATTCACCCCTCCACTTT
>.|TRBD1|TRBJ1-1|TRBV9
CASSAQGANTEAFF
TGTGCCAGCAGCGCCCAGGGGGCTAACACTGAAGCTTTCTTT
>.|.|TRBJ2-5|TRBV12-3/TRBV12-4
CASSLVRETQYF
TGTGCCAGCAGTTTAGTTCGGGAGACCCAGTACTTC
>.|TRBD1|TRBJ2-1|TRBV18
CASSPTGQGYNEQFF
TGTGCCAGCTCGCCGACGGGACAGGGGTACAATGAGCAGTTCTTC
>.|TRBD1|TRBJ2-5|TRBV9
CASTPGQDFQETQYF
TGTGCCAGCACCCCGGGACAGGACTTCCAAGAGACCCAGTACTTC
>.|.|TRBJ2-7|TRBV19
CASSFPDRRESYEQYF
TGTGCCAGTAGTTTCCCGGACAGGCGGGAATCCTACGAGCAGTACTTC
>.|.|TRBJ2-5|TRBV21-1
CASSKDRLAVQETQYF
TGTGCCAGCAGCAAAGACCGGCTAGCGGTACAAGAGACCCAGTACTTC
>.|.|TRBJ1-6|TRBV9
CASSVAFGRGTSPLHF
TGTGCCAGCAGCGTAGCTTTCGGGAGGGGGACCTCACCCCTCCACTTT
>.|.|TRBJ1-2|TRBV30
CAWRSGVYGYTF
TGTGCCTGGAGATCAGGGGTCTATGGCTACACCTTC
>few|.|TRBJ1-5|TRBV16
CASSQRYGANQPQHF
TGTGCCAGCAGCCAAAGGTATGGGGCTAATCAGCCCCAGCATTTT
>few|.|TRBJ1-5|TRBV15
CATSRDNGNQPQHF
TGTGCCACCAGCAGAGATAATGGCAATCAGCCCCAGCATTTT
>.|.|TRBJ2-7|TRBV5-1
CASSLVGGSEQYF
TGCGCCAGCAGCTTGGTGGGGGGAAGCGAGCAGTACTTC
>.|.|TRBJ1-1|TRBV28
CASSSPGNTEAFF
TGTGCCAGCAGTTCCCCAGGGAACACTGAAGCTTTCTTT
>.|.|TRBJ2-7|TRBV6-5
CASSYTPWRDSYEQYF
TGTGCCAGCAGTTACACCCCGTGGCGGGACTCCTACGAGCAGTACTTC
>.|TRBD1|TRBJ2-7|TRBV28
CASISTDRGPNEQYF
TGTGCCAGCATCAGCACCGACAGGGGGCCTAACGAGCAGTACTTC
>.|.|TRBJ1-1|TRBV5-6
CASTKRGGLTMNTEAFF
TGTGCCAGCACAAAGAGGGGGGGACTTACCATGAACACTGAAGCTTTCTTT
>.|TRBD1|TRBJ1-2|TRBV18
CASSPATGQGNYGYTF
TGTGCCAGCTCACCCGCTACGGGACAGGGGAACTATGGCTACACCTTC
>.|.|TRBJ1-1|TRBV19
CASSLGQNTEAFF
TGTGCCAGTAGCTTAGGACAGAACACTGAAGCTTTCTTT
>.|TRBD2|TRBJ2-1|TRBV5-1
CASSQLAGGPSEQFF
TGCGCCAGCAGCCAACTAGCGGGGGGGCCGAGTGAGCAGTTCTTC
>once|.|TRBJ2-5|TRBV7-9
CASSPYQETQYF
TGTGCCAGCAGCCCTTACCAAGAGACCCAGTACTTC
>.|.|TRBJ2-7|TRBV7-2
CASRSSGLPYEQYF
TGTGCCAGCAGGTCCTCCGGGTTGCCCTACGAGCAGTACTTC
>.|.|TRBJ2-4|TRBV7-9
CASSSERELAKNIQYF
TGTGCCAGCAGCTCCGAAAGGGAGTTAGCCAAAAACATTCAGTACTTC
>.|.|TRBJ2-4|TRBV27
CARTQLRYF
TGTGCCCGAACACAGCTGAGGTACTTC
>.|.|TRBJ1-5|TRBV19
CASSRREGNQPQHF
TGTGCCAGTAGTCGCCGGGAGGGCAATCAGCCCCAGCATTTT
>.|.|TRBJ1-2|TRBV27
CASSWSIAYGYTF
TGTGCCAGCAGTTGGAGCATCGCCTATGGCTACACCTTC
>.|.|TRBJ2-2|TRBV18
CASSPTETNTGELFF
TGTGCCAGCTCACCGACAGAAACGAACACCGGGGAGCTGTTTTTT
>.|.|TRBJ1-1|TRBV4-3
CASSLRTGTEAFF
TGCGCCAGCAGCCTACGGACGGGGACTGAAGCTTTCTTT
>.|.|TRBJ2-1|TRBV3-1/TRBV3-2
CASSDRLGGVEQFF
TGTGCCAGCAGCGACCGACTAGGGGGGGTTGAGCAGTTCTTC
>.|.|TRBJ2-6|TRBV30
CAWSVLGRVSGANVLTF
TGTGCCTGGAGTGTACTAGGTCGGGTGAGCGGGGCCAACGTCCTGACTTTC
>.|TRBD2|TRBJ2-7|TRBV29-1
CSVGGLLTSGFSYEQYF
TGCAGCGTTGGAGGATTATTGACTAGCGGGTTCTCCTACGAGCAGTACTTC
>.|TRBD2|TRBJ2-2|TRBV5-8
CASSPGTSGGPGELFF
TGTGCCAGCAGCCCCGGGACTAGCGGGGGACCCGGGGAGCTGTTTTTT
>.|.|TRBJ1-2|TRBV7-2
CASSLGWVGGYTF
TGTGCCAGCAGCTTAGGGTGGGTGGGCGGCTACACCTTC
>few|TRBD1|TRBJ1-1|TRBV18
CASSPRGQGGLGTEAFF
TGTGCCAGCTCACCACGGGGACAGGGGGGATTGGGAACTGAAGCTTTCTTT
>.|TRBD2|TRBJ2-5|TRBV18
CASSPGGTSGQETQYF
TGTGCCAGCTCACCAGGAGGGACTAGCGGCCAAGAGACCCAGTACTTC
>.|TRBD1|TRBJ2-3|TRBV12-3/TRBV12-4
CASSLGQGTQYF
TGTGCCAGCAGTTTAGGACAGGGGACGCAGTATTTT
>.|.|TRBJ2-2|TRBV2
CASMWGANTGELFF
TGTGCCAGCATGTGGGGAGCGAACACCGGGGAGCTGTTTTTT
>.|TRBD2|TRBJ2-5|TRBV15
CATGELAGSQETQYF
TGTGCCACGGGCGAATTAGCGGGGAGCCAAGAGACCCAGTACTTC
>.|TRBD2|TRBJ2-1|TRBV4-2
CASSPEGEREIYNEQFF
TGTGCCAGCAGCCCGGAGGGGGAGCGGGAGATCTACAATGAGCAGTTCTTC
>once|TRBD1|TRBJ1-1|TRBV3-1/TRBV3-2
CASSGTGGLGTEAFF
TGTGCCAGCAGTGGGACAGGGGGCTTAGGCACTGAAGCTTTCTTT
>.|.|TRBJ2-1|TRBV18
CASSPSITSYNEQFF
TGTGCCAGCTCACCAAGCATTACCTCCTACAATGAGCAGTTCTTC
>.|.|TRBJ1-1|TRBV25-1
CASRRGQPSNTEAFF
TGTGCCAGCAGGAGAGGACAGCCCTCGAACACTGAAGCTTTCTTT
>.|TRBD2|TRBJ2-7|TRBV5-1
CASSLVLAGWEQYF
TGCGCCAGCAGCTTGGTACTAGCGGGATGGGAGCAGTACTTC
>.|.|TRBJ1-1|TRBV21-1
CASSKCGGFTEAFF
TGTGCCAGCAGCAAATGTGGGGGGTTCACTGAAGCTTTCTTT